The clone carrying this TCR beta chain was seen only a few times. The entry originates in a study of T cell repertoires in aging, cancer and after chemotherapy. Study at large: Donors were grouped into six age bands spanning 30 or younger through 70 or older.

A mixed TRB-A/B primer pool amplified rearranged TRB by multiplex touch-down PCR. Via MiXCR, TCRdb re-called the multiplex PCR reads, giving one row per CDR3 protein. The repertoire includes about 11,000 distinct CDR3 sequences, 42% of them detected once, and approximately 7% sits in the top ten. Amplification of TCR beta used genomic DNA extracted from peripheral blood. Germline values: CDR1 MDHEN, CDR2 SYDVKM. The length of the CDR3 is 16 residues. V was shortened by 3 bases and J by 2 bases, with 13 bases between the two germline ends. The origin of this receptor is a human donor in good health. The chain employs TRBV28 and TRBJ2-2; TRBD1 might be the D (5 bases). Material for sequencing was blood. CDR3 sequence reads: CASSLARVDNTGELFF. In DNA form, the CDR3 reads TGTGCCAGCAGTTTGGCCAGGGTGGATAACACCGGGGAGCTGTTTTTT.